A selection of T cell receptor beta chains follows, all from one sample in a study of CD8 T cells in Susac syndrome. MiXCR, run by TCRdb on the immunoSEQ multiplex PCR reads, gives a single entry per CDR3 protein. Of 150,000 to 200,000 distinct CDR3 sequences listed, 85% to 95% are singletons. Sequenced input: CD8+ T cells from PBMCs. These receptors were collected from a human donor with multiple sclerosis. CDR3s include the opening cysteine and the closing phenylalanine or tryptophan. A D gene is named only where the DNA matches it firmly. Where a row states a size, it is once, few, many or the class of an expanded clone; other rows omit it.

TRBV28	TRBJ2-2	TRBD2	-	CASSPTSGRSPGELFF	TGTGCCAGCAGTCCCACTAGCGGGAGGTCTCCCGGGGAGCTGTTTTTT
TRBV27	TRBJ2-5	-	-	CASSLLGALSGDQYF	TGTGCCAGCAGTTTATTAGGGGCCCTCTCCGGGGACCAGTACTTC
TRBV6-2/TRBV6-3	TRBJ1-1	-	-	CASTDWRGRGPMNTEAFF	TGTGCCAGCACCGACTGGCGGGGAAGGGGTCCCATGAACACTGAAGCTTTCTTT
TRBV9	TRBJ2-7	-	once	CASSAGDEFSSEQYF	TGTGCCAGCAGCGCGGGGGATGAGTTCTCCTCCGAGCAGTACTTC
TRBV4-1	TRBJ2-7	-	once	CASSQYGDLEQYF	TGCGCCAGCAGCCAATATGGGGACCTCGAGCAGTACTTC
TRBV29-1	TRBJ1-2	-	-	CSARETHGYTF	TGCAGCGCCCGAGAAACTCATGGCTACACCTTC
TRBV5-4	TRBJ1-5	TRBD1	once	CASSNTGGVGNQPQHF	TGTGCCAGCAGTAATACAGGGGGCGTCGGTAATCAGCCCCAGCATTTT
TRBV4-1	TRBJ2-1	TRBD2	few	CASSQASGRAPQFF	TGCGCCAGCAGCCAGGCTAGCGGGAGGGCCCCGCAGTTCTTC
TRBV4-2	TRBJ1-5	-	-	CASSPREVTGLVFFRNQPQHF	TGTGCCAGCAGCCCCAGGGAAGTGACGGGCCTCGTATTTTTTCGCAATCAGCCCCAGCATTTT
TRBV7-9	TRBJ2-1	-	-	CASSEDSQSSYNEQFF	TGTGCCAGCAGCGAGGACTCGCAGAGCTCCTACAATGAGCAGTTCTTC
TRBV20-1	TRBJ1-2	TRBD1	-	CSARDRDRQRTGYGYTF	TGCAGTGCTAGAGATCGAGATCGCCAACGGACAGGCTATGGCTACACCTTC
TRBV5-1	TRBJ1-2	-	-	CASSLDGSHPNYGYTF	TGCGCCAGCAGCTTGGATGGCAGCCACCCCAACTATGGCTACACCTTC
TRBV18	TRBJ2-7	-	-	CASSPKVARRGYYEQYF	TGTGCCAGCTCACCAAAAGTCGCTAGGAGGGGCTACTACGAGCAGTACTTC
TRBV24-1	TRBJ2-3	TRBD2	-	CATSDPPLAGGTDTQYF	TGTGCCACCAGTGATCCCCCACTAGCGGGGGGCACAGATACGCAGTATTTT
TRBV11-2	TRBJ2-3	-	-	CASSLMSSGATGDTQYF	TGTGCCAGCAGCTTAATGTCTTCAGGGGCAACGGGAGATACGCAGTATTTT
TRBV7-9	TRBJ2-1	-	-	CATNTISSYNEQFF	TGTGCCACCAACACTATTAGCTCCTACAATGAGCAGTTCTTC
TRBV6-5	TRBJ2-1	-	few	CASWSGDEQFF	TGTGCCAGCTGGTCTGGGGACGAGCAGTTCTTC
TRBV6-1	TRBJ2-7	TRBD1	-	CASSEVGTGSHEQYF	TGTGCCAGCAGTGAAGTCGGGACAGGGTCCCACGAGCAGTACTTC
TRBV29-1	TRBJ1-3	-	-	CSVSAISGNTIYF	TGCAGCGTTTCAGCTATCTCTGGAAACACCATATATTTT
TRBV7-2	TRBJ2-3	-	-	CASSPTPTGTSTDTQYF	TGTGCCAGCAGCCCTACCCCCACGGGGACTAGCACAGATACGCAGTATTTT
TRBV27	TRBJ2-4	-	-	CASSFLAKNIQYF	TGTGCCAGCAGTTTTTTAGCCAAAAACATTCAGTACTTC
TRBV12-3/TRBV12-4	TRBJ2-3	-	-	CASSFNKENTDTQYF	TGTGCCAGCAGTTTCAACAAGGAAAACACAGATACGCAGTATTTT
TRBV20-1	TRBJ2-3	TRBD2	-	CSAKIPSGRGDTQYF	TGCAGTGCTAAAATTCCTAGCGGGAGAGGAGATACGCAGTATTTT
TRBV20-1	TRBJ2-7	-	-	CSARAPGRAVTYEQYF	TGCAGTGCTAGAGCTCCGGGCCGGGCGGTCACCTACGAGCAGTACTTC
TRBV27	TRBJ2-3	TRBD1	-	CASQNRGRARDTQYF	TGTGCCAGCCAGAACAGGGGGCGAGCCCGAGATACGCAGTATTTT
TRBV27	TRBJ2-7	TRBD2	-	CASSFLAGKAYEQYF	TGTGCCAGCAGTTTTCTAGCGGGAAAAGCCTACGAGCAGTACTTC
TRBV25-1	TRBJ2-5	TRBD2	-	CASSESGTSGLGETQYF	TGTGCCAGCAGTGAATCTGGTACTAGCGGGCTCGGGGAGACCCAGTACTTC
TRBV24-1	TRBJ2-3	TRBD2	-	CATSAGTSDTDTQYF	TGTGCCACCAGTGCGGGGACTAGCGACACAGATACGCAGTATTTT
TRBV27	TRBJ2-3	TRBD2	-	CASSLLAGDPTDTQYF	TGTGCCAGCAGTCTACTAGCGGGAGACCCCACAGATACGCAGTATTTT
TRBV10-3	TRBJ1-1	-	-	CAITGALNTEAFF	TGTGCCATCACGGGCGCCTTGAACACTGAAGCTTTCTTT
TRBV10-3	TRBJ2-3	TRBD2	-	CAIPIRLAGGPLPTTYYTDTQYF	TGTGCCATCCCGATCCGACTAGCGGGAGGGCCGCTTCCCACTACCTACTACACAGATACGCAGTATTTT
TRBV3-1	TRBJ2-1	TRBD2	-	CASSQIPYPQRGIYNEQFF	TGTGCCAGCAGCCAAATTCCGTATCCCCAGCGGGGAATCTACAATGAGCAGTTCTTC
TRBV13	TRBJ2-1	TRBD2	-	CASSLDQSGTGKFF	TGTGCCAGCAGCTTAGACCAAAGCGGGACTGGGAAGTTCTTC
TRBV20-1	TRBJ2-7	TRBD1	-	CSAGMTGNYEQYF	TGCAGTGCTGGGATGACAGGGAACTACGAGCAGTACTTC
TRBV5-6	TRBJ1-1	-	-	CASSLGAGFGTEAFF	TGTGCCAGCAGCTTGGGGGCAGGGTTTGGCACTGAAGCTTTCTTT
TRBV11-1	TRBJ2-7	-	-	CASSLWTTYEQYF	TGTGCCAGCAGCTTGTGGACGACCTACGAGCAGTACTTC
TRBV20-1	TRBJ2-7	-	once	CSARYRLTYEQYF	TGCAGTGCTAGATACAGGCTAACCTACGAGCAGTACTTC
TRBV27	TRBJ2-1	-	-	CASRHLVRYNEQFF	TGTGCCAGCAGACACTTAGTTCGGTACAATGAGCAGTTCTTC
TRBV27	TRBJ1-1	-	-	CASSPGQRNTEAFF	TGTGCCAGCAGTCCAGGACAGAGGAACACTGAAGCTTTCTTT
TRBV11-1	TRBJ2-1	TRBD1	once	CASSPGQNPHNEQFF	TGTGCCAGCAGCCCGGGACAGAATCCCCACAATGAGCAGTTCTTC
TRBV20-1	TRBJ2-7	-	-	CSVQEDEQYF	TGCAGTGTCCAGGAGGACGAGCAGTACTTC
TRBV25-1	TRBJ2-7	-	-	CASRERLGRGQYF	TGTGCCAGCAGGGAAAGACTGGGGCGCGGGCAGTACTTC
TRBV5-1	TRBJ2-5	-	-	CASSLRLTQYF	TGCGCCAGCAGCTTACGACTTACCCAGTACTTC
TRBV4-1	TRBJ2-1	TRBD2	-	CASSGLAGSNEQFF	TGCGCCAGCAGCGGACTAGCGGGAAGTAATGAGCAGTTCTTC
TRBV20-1	TRBJ2-7	TRBD2	-	CSARDSGTPAYEQYF	TGCAGTGCTAGAGATAGCGGGACGCCTGCCTACGAGCAGTACTTC
TRBV28	TRBJ2-7	-	once	CAYKSYDSYEQYF	TGTGCCTACAAAAGCTATGACTCCTACGAGCAGTACTTC
TRBV5-4	TRBJ1-1	TRBD1	-	CASSFGTGGNTEAFF	TGTGCCAGCAGCTTTGGGACAGGAGGGAACACTGAAGCTTTCTTT
TRBV15	TRBJ2-7	-	-	CATSLPLSFKAEQYF	TGTGCCACCAGCTTACCCCTAAGTTTCAAGGCCGAGCAGTACTTC
TRBV28	TRBJ2-5	-	-	CAIQGARGAKTQYF	TGTGCCATCCAGGGGGCACGGGGGGCAAAGACCCAGTACTTC
TRBV28	TRBJ2-6	-	-	CASSYDFGANVLTF	TGTGCCAGCAGTTACGACTTTGGGGCCAACGTCCTGACTTTC